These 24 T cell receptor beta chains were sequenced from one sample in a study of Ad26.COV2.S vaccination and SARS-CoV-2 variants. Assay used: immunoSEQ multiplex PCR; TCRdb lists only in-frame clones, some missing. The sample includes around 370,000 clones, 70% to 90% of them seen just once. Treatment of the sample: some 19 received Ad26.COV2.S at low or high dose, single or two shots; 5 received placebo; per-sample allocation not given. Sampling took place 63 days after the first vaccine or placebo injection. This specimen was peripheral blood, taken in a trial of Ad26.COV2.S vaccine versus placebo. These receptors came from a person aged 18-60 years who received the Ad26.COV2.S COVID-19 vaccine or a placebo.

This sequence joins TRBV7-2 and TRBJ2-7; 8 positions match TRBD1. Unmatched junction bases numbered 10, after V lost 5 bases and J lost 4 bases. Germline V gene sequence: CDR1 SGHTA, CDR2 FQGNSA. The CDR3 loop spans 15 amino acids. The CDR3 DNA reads TGTGCCAGCAGCCAAACCGGGACAGGTCTATACGAGCAGTACTTC. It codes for CASSQTGTGLYEQYF.

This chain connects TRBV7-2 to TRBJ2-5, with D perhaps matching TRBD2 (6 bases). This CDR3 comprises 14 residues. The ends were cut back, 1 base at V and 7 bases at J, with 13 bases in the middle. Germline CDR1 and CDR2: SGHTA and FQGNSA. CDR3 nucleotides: TGTGCCAGCAGCTTAGTAGCGGAAGGCGGGACCCAGTACTTC. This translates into CASSLVAEGGTQYF.

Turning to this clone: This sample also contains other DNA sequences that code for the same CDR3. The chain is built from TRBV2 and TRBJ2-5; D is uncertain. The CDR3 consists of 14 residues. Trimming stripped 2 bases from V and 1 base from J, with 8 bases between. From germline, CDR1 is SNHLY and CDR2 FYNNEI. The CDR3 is CASSERTSQETQYF. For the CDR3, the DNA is TGTGCCAGCAGTGAAAGGACGAGCCAAGAGACCCAGTACTTC.

The chain's CDR3 is CASSLGQARAYYTF. CDR3 nucleotides: TGTGCCAGCAGCTTGGGACAGGCCCGAGCGTACTACACCTTC. V usage is TRBV5-6 and J usage is TRBJ1-2, with D possibly being TRBD1 (6 bases). The CDR3 totals 14 residues. Between the trimmed V and J ends, which lost 0 bases and 10 bases, there was a span of 16 bases. Germline assignment: CDR1 SGHDT and CDR2 YYEEEE.

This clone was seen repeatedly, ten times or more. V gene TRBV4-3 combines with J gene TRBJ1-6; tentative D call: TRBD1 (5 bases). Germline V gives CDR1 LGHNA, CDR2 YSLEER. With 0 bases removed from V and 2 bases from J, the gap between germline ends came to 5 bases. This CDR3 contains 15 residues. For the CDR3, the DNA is TGCGCCAGCAGCCAAGACAGGGCCTATAATTCACCCCTCCACTTT. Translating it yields CASSQDRAYNSPLHF.

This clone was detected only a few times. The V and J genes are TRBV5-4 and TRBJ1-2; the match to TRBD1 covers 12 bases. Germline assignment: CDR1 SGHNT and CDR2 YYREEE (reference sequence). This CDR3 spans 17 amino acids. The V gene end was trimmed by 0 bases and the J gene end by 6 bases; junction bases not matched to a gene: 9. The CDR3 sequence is CASSLDGWDRGLNGYTF. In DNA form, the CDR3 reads TGTGCCAGCAGCTTGGATGGTTGGGACAGGGGGCTAAATGGCTACACCTTC.

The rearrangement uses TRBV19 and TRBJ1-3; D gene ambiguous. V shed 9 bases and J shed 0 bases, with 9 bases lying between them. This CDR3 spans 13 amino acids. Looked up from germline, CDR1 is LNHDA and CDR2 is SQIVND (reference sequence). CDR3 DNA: TGTGCCAGCCGGGATGCCTCTGGAAACACCATATATTTT. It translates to CASRDASGNTIYF.

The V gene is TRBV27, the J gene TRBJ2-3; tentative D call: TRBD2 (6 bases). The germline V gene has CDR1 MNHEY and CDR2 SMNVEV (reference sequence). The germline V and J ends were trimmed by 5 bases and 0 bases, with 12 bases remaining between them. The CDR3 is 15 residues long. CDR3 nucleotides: TGTGCCAGCAGTCTCGGGAGAGGAAGCACAGATACGCAGTATTTT. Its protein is CASSLGRGSTDTQYF.

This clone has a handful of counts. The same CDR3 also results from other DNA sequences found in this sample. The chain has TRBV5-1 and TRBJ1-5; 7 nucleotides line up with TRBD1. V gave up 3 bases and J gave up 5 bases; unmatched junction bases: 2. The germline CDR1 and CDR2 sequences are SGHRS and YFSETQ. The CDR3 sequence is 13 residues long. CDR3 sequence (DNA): TGCGCCAGCAGCTCTCAGGGGGATCAGCCCCAGCATTTT. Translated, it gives CASSSQGDQPQHF.

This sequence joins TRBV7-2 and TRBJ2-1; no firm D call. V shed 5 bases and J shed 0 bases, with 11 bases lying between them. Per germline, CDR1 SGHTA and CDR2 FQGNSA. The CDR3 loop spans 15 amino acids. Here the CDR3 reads CASSPLSGSYNEQFF. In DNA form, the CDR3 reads TGTGCCAGCAGCCCCCTTTCCGGCTCCTACAATGAGCAGTTCTTC.

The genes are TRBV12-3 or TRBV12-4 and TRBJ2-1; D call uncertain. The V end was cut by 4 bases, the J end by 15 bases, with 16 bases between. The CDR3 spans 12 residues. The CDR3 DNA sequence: TGTGCCAGCAGTTCCTACATAAAAAAAGTGTTCTTC. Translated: CASSSYIKKVFF.

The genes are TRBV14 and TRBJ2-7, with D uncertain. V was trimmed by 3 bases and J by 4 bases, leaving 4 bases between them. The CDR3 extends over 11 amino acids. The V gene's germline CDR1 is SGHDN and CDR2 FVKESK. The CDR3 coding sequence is TGTGCCAGCAGCCACGCGTACGAGCAGTACTTC. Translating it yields CASSHAYEQYF.

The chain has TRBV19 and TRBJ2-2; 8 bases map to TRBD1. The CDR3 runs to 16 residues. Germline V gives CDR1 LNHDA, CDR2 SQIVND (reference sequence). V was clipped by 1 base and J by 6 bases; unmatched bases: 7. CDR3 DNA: TGTGCCAGTAGTATAGCCTCGACAGGGGTGGCCGGGGAGCTGTTTTTT. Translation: CASSIASTGVAGELFF.

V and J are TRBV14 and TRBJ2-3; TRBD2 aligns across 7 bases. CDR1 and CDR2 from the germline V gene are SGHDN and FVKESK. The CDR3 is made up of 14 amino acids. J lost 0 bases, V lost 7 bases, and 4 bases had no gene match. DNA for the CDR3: TGTGCCAGCAACCCGGGAGGTAGCACAGATACGCAGTATTTT. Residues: CASNPGGSTDTQYF.

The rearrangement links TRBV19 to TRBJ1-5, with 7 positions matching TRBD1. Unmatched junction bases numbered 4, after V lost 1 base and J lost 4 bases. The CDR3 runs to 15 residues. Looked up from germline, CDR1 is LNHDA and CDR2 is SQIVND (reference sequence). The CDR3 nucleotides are TGTGCCAGTAGTATAGTAGGGACAGCTAATCAGCCCCAGCATTTT. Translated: CASSIVGTANQPQHF.

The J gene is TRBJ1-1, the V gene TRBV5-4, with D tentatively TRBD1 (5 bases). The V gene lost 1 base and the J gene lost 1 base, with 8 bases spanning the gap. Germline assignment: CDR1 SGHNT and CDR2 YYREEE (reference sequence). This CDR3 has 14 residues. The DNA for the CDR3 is TGTGCCAGCAGCTTGAAGGGGCGGAACACTGAAGCTTTCTTT. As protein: CASSLKGRNTEAFF.

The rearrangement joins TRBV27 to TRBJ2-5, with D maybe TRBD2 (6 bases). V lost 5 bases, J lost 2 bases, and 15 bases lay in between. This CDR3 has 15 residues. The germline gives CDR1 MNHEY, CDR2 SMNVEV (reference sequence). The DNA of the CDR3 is TGTGCCAGCAGTCCCCTAGGGACTTCTCAAGAGACCCAGTACTTC. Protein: CASSPLGTSQETQYF.

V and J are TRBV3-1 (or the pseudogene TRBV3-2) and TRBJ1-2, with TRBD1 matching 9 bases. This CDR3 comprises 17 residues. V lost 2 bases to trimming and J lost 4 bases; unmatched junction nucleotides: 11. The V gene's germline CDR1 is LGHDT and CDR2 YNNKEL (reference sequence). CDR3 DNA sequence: TGTGCCAGCAGCCAAAAAGTTGGGGACAGGGCGTCCTATGGCTACACCTTC. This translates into CASSQKVGDRASYGYTF.

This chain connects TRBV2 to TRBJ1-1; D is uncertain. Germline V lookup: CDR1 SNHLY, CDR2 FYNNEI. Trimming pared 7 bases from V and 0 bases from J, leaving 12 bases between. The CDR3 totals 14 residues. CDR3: CASTPDTLNTEAFF. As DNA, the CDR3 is TGTGCCAGCACACCAGACACATTGAACACTGAAGCTTTCTTT.

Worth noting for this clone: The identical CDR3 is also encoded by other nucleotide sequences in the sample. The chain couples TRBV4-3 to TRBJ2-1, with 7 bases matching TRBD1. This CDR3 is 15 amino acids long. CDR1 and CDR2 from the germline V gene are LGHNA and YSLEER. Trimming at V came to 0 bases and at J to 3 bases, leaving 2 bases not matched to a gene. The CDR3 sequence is CASSQDRGSYNEQFF. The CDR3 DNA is TGCGCCAGCAGCCAAGACAGGGGGAGCTACAATGAGCAGTTCTTC.

CDR3 in DNA: TGTGCCAGCGGAAGAGGAGGGACAGGGAACACCGGGGAGCTGTTTTTT. Protein sequence: CASGRGGTGNTGELFF. The chain has TRBV7-6 and TRBJ2-2; 8 nucleotides align to TRBD1. Germline CDR1 and CDR2: SGHVS and FNYEAQ. V shed 8 bases, J shed 1 base, and the junction held 9 bases outside the gene matches. The CDR3 has 16 residues.

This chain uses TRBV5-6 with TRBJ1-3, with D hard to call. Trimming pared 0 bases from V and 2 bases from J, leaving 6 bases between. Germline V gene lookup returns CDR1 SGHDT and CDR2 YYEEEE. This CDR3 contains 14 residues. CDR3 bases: TGTGCCAGCAGCTTGGGGTCGACTGGAAACACCATATATTTT. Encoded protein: CASSLGSTGNTIYF. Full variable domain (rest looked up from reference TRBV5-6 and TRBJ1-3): DAGVTQSPTHLIKTRGQQVTLRCSPKSGHDTVSWYQQALGQGPQFIFQYYEEEERQRGNFPDRFSGHQFPNYSSELNVNALLLGDSALYLCASSLGSTGNTIYFGEGSWLTVV.

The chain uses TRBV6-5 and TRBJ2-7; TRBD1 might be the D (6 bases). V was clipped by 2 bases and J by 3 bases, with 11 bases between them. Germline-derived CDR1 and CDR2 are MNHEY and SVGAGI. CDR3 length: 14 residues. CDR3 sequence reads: CASSYRDTHYEQYF. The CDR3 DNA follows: TGTGCCAGCAGTTACCGGGACACTCACTACGAGCAGTACTTC.

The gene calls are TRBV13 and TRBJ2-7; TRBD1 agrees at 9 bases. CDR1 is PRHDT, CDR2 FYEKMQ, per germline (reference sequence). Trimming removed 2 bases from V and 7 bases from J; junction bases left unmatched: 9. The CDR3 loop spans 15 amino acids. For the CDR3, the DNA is TGTGCCAGCAGCTTACCGGGACAGGGAGTCCTAGAGCAGTACTTC. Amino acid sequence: CASSLPGQGVLEQYF.